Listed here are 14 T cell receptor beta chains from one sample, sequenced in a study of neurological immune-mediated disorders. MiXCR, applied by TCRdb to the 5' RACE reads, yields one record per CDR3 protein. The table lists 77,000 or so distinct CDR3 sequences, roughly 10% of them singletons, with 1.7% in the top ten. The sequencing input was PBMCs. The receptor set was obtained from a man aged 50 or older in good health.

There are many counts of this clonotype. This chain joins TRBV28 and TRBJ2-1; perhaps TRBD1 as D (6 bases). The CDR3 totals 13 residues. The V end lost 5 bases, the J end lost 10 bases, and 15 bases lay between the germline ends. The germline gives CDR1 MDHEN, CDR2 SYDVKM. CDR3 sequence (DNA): TGTGCCAGCAGTCAGGGGCCCTTTGGGGAGCAGTTCTTC. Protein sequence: CASSQGPFGEQFF.

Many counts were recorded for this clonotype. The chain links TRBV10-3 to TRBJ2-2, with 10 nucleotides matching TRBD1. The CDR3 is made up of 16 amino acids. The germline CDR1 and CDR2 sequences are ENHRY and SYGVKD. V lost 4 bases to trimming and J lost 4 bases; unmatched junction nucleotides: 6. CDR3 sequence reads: CAISGSTGGITGELFF. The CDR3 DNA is TGTGCCATCAGTGGATCGACAGGGGGCATCACCGGGGAGCTGTTTTTT.

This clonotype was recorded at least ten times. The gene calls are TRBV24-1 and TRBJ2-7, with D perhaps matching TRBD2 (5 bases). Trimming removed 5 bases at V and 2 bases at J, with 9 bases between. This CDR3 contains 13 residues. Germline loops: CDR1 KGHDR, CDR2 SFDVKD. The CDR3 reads CATSGTSTYEQYF. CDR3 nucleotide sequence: TGTGCCACCAGTGGGACTTCTACCTACGAGCAGTACTTC.

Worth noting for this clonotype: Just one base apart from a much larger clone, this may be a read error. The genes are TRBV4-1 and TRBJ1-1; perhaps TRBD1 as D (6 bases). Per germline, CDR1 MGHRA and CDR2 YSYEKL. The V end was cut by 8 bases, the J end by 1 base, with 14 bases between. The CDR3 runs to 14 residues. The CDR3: CASVSGTRNTEAFF. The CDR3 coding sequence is TGCGCCAGCGTGTCCGGGACAAGGAACACTGAAGCTTTCTTT.

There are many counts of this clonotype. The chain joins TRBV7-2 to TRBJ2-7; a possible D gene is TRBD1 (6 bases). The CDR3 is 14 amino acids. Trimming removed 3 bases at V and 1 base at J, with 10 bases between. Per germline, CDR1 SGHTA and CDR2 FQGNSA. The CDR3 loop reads CASSFRDISYEQYF. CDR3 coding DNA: TGTGCCAGCAGCTTCCGGGACATTTCCTACGAGCAGTACTTC.

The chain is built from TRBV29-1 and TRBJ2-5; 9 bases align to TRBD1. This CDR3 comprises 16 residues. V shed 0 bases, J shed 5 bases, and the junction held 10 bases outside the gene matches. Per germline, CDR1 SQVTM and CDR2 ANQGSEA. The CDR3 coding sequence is TGCAGCGTTGAAGATATTGGGGGACAGGGCTGGGAGACCCAGTACTTC. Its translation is CSVEDIGGQGWETQYF.

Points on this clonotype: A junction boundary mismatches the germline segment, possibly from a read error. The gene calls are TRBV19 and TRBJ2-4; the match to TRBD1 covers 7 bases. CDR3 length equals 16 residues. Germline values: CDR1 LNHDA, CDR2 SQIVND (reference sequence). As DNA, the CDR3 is TGTGCCAGTAGCATAGGGGGCCGCACGGCCAAAAACATTCAGTACTTC. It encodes CASSIGGRTAKNIQYF.

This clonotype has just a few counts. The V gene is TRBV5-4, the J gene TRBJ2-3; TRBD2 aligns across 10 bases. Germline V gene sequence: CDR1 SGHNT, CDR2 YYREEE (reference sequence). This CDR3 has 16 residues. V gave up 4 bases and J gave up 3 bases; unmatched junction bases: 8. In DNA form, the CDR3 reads TGTGCCAGCAGCCCCGAAGCGGGGGGGCCGACAGATACGCAGTATTTT. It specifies CASSPEAGGPTDTQYF.

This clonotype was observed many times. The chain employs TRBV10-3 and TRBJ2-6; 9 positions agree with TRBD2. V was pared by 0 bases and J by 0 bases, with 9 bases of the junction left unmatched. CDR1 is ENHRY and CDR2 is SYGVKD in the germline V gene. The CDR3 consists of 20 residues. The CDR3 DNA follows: TGTGCCATCAGTGAGTCCCGGGCTAGCGGGATAATCTCTGGGGCCAACGTCCTGACTTTC. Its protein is CAISESRASGIISGANVLTF.

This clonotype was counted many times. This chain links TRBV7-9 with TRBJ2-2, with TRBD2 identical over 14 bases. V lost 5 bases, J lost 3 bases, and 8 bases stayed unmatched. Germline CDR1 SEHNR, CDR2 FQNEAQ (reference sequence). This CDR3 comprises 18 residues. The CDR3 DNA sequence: TGTGCCAGCAGCCCATCCCGGACTAGCGGGGGGTACACCGGGGAGCTGTTTTTT. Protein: CASSPSRTSGGYTGELFF.

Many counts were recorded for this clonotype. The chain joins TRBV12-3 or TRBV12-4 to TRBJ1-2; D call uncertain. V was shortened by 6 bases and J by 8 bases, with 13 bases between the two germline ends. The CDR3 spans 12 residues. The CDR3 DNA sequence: TGTGCCAGCAGCCCTAGTCTAGGGGGCTACACCTTC. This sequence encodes CASSPSLGGYTF.

CDR3 sequence (DNA): TGTGCCAGCAGTGACGTGGGACAGTACTACGAGCAGTACTTC. Protein product: CASSDVGQYYEQYF. The chain links TRBV25-1 to TRBJ2-7; 7 bases align to TRBD1. J was trimmed by 3 bases and V by 3 bases; bases with no gene match: 5. The CDR3 runs 14 residues. Germline CDR1 reads MGHDK; CDR2 reads SYGVNS.

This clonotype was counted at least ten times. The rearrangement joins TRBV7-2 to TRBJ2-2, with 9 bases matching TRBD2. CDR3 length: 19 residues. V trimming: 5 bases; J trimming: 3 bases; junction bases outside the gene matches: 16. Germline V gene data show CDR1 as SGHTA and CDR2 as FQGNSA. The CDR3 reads CASSPAPWVSGSDTGELFF. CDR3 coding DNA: TGTGCCAGCAGCCCCGCCCCCTGGGTTAGCGGGAGCGACACCGGGGAGCTGTTTTTT.

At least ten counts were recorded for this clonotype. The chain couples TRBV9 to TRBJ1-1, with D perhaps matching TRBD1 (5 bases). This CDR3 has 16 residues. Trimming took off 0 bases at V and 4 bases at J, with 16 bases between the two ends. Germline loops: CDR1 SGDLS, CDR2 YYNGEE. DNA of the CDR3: TGTGCCAGCAGCGTAGGTGAATGGGTCGGGGGCACTGAAGCTTTCTTT. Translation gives CASSVGEWVGGTEAFF.